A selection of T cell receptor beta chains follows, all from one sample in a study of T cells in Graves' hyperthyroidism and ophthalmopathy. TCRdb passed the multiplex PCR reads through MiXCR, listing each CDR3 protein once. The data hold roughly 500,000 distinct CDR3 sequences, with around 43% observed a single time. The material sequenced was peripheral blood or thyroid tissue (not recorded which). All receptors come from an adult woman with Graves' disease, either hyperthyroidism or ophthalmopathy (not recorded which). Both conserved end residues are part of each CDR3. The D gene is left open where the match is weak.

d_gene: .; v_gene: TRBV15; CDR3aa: CATSSMDARGGNTIYF
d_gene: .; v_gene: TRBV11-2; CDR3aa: CASSLGRDLDTQYF
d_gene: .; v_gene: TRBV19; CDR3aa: CASSAGLQGPQHF
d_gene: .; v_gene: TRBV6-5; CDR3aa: CASSYSARGTGELFF
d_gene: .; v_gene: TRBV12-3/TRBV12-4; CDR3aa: CASSFRVTQETQYF
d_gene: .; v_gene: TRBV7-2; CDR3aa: CASSRTDLPISGNTIYF
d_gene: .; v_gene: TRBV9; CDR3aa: CASSVGLGEQYF
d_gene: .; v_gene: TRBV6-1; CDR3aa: CASILGGPQNYEQYF
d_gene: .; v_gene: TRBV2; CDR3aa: CASTQYNEQYF
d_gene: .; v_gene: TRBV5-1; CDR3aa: CASSLRPTPNTGELFF
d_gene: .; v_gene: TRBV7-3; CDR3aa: CASSPMGGQGYTF
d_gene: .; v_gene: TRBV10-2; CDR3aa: CASRTKDGNQETQYF
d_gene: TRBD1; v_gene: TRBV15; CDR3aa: CATSRDLQGRETQYF
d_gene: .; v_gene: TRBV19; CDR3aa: CASSIGGGRDTEAFF
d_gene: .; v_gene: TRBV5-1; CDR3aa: CASSLELGGNTEAFF
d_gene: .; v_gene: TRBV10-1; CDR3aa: CASNQGAETQYF
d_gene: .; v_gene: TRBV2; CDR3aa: CASSPPRDTGLNQPQHF